A selection of T cell receptor beta chains follows, all from one sample in a study of beta chain features in type 1 diabetes. Sequencing was performed with immunoSEQ multiplex PCR; in TCRdb, only in-frame clones are kept and a portion is missing. The data hold under 250,000 clones, with roughly 13% observed a single time. Sequencing was carried out using naive CD4+ T cells from blood. These TCRs come from a woman aged 35 to 49 in good health. CDR3s include the opening cysteine and the closing phenylalanine or tryptophan. A D gene is named only where the DNA matches it firmly. Clone sizes are given selectively: once, few, many, or a class where the clone is expanded.

d_gene: TRBD1; j_gene: TRBJ2-1; v_gene: TRBV9; abundance: few; CDR3nt: TGTGCCAGCAGCGACGGACAGGGAGTGTTCTTC; CDR3aa: CASSDGQGVFF
d_gene: TRBD1; j_gene: TRBJ2-3; v_gene: TRBV5-1; abundance: .; CDR3nt: TGCGCCAGCAGCTTGGGAGTTCGTCGGGACAGGGCAGTTGGGCGCACAGATACGCAGTATTTT; CDR3aa: CASSLGVRRDRAVGRTDTQYF
d_gene: TRBD2; j_gene: TRBJ2-5; v_gene: TRBV5-4; abundance: .; CDR3nt: TGTGCCAGCAGCCTGGGACTAGCGGGGGGCCAAGAGACCCAGTACTTC; CDR3aa: CASSLGLAGGQETQYF
d_gene: .; j_gene: TRBJ1-5; v_gene: TRBV5-6; abundance: .; CDR3nt: TGTGCCAGCAGCTTGGCCCCTTTGCAGCCCCAGCATTTT; CDR3aa: CASSLAPLQPQHF
d_gene: .; j_gene: TRBJ2-4; v_gene: TRBV15; abundance: many; CDR3nt: TGTGCCACCAGCTTACAGGGAGAATTAGCCAAAAACATTCAGTACTTC; CDR3aa: CATSLQGELAKNIQYF
d_gene: .; j_gene: TRBJ2-3; v_gene: TRBV11-2; abundance: .; CDR3nt: TGTGCCAGCAGCCAAAACAGGGTAGATACGCAGTATTTT; CDR3aa: CASSQNRVDTQYF
d_gene: TRBD2; j_gene: TRBJ2-3; v_gene: TRBV28; abundance: .; CDR3nt: TGTGCCAGCAGTTTGGGGACTAGCGGATCAGATACGCAGTATTTT; CDR3aa: CASSLGTSGSDTQYF
d_gene: .; j_gene: TRBJ1-1; v_gene: TRBV6-5; abundance: .; CDR3nt: TGTGCCAGTAGTTACTCGATCGCGGTATCTGAAGCTTTCTTT; CDR3aa: CASSYSIAVSEAFF
d_gene: TRBD2; j_gene: TRBJ2-7; v_gene: TRBV23-1; abundance: many; CDR3nt: TGCGCCAGCAGCCTCGACCCGCCGGGACTAGCTAACGAGCAGTACTTC; CDR3aa: CASSLDPPGLANEQYF
d_gene: .; j_gene: TRBJ2-3; v_gene: TRBV27; abundance: .; CDR3nt: TGTGCCAGCAGTTCCCCTATCGATACGCAGTATTTT; CDR3aa: CASSSPIDTQYF
d_gene: .; j_gene: TRBJ1-2; v_gene: TRBV12-5; abundance: .; CDR3nt: TGTGCTAGTGGTTTGGACAGGAGTAACTATGGCTACACCTTC; CDR3aa: CASGLDRSNYGYTF
d_gene: TRBD1; j_gene: TRBJ2-5; v_gene: TRBV29-1; abundance: .; CDR3nt: TGCAGCGCTCGAGGACAGGTCGAGGAAGAGACCCAGTACTTC; CDR3aa: CSARGQVEEETQYF
d_gene: TRBD1; j_gene: TRBJ2-1; v_gene: TRBV11-3; abundance: .; CDR3nt: TGTGCCAGCAGCTCGGGACAGGGCAATGAGCAGTTCTTC; CDR3aa: CASSSGQGNEQFF
d_gene: .; j_gene: TRBJ1-2; v_gene: TRBV18; abundance: once; CDR3nt: TGTGCCAGCTCACCACCGGAAGGGGCCAGGAGGGGCGGCTATGGCTACACCTTC; CDR3aa: CASSPPEGARRGGYGYTF
d_gene: TRBD1; j_gene: TRBJ2-1; v_gene: TRBV2; abundance: .; CDR3nt: TGTGCCAGCCGGCCCAGGACAGGCTCCTACAATGAGCAGTTCTTC; CDR3aa: CASRPRTGSYNEQFF
d_gene: .; j_gene: TRBJ2-1; v_gene: TRBV5-4; abundance: few; CDR3nt: TGTGCCAGCAGCTTTGATAGCTCCTACAATGAGCAGTTCTTC; CDR3aa: CASSFDSSYNEQFF
d_gene: .; j_gene: TRBJ2-2; v_gene: TRBV15; abundance: few; CDR3nt: TGTGCCACCAGCAGAGACCCGATCGGGAACGGGGAGCTGTTTTTT; CDR3aa: CATSRDPIGNGELFF
d_gene: TRBD1; j_gene: TRBJ1-1; v_gene: TRBV7-2; abundance: few; CDR3nt: TGTGCCAGCAGCTTAGGGACAGGTGAAGCTTTCTTT; CDR3aa: CASSLGTGEAFF
d_gene: .; j_gene: TRBJ2-5; v_gene: TRBV18; abundance: .; CDR3nt: TGTGCCAGCTCACCTCCCGAGACAGGAGGTTTCCAAGAGACCCAGTACTTC; CDR3aa: CASSPPETGGFQETQYF
d_gene: .; j_gene: TRBJ2-3; v_gene: TRBV6-5; abundance: few; CDR3nt: TGTGCCAGCAGGGAAGGGGGTGGAGATACGCAGTATTTT; CDR3aa: CASREGGGDTQYF
d_gene: .; j_gene: TRBJ2-5; v_gene: TRBV2; abundance: few; CDR3nt: TGTGCCACCCAACCGACAGAGCATGTAGAGACCCAGTACTTC; CDR3aa: CATQPTEHVETQYF
d_gene: .; j_gene: TRBJ1-6; v_gene: TRBV5-4; abundance: few; CDR3nt: TGTGCCAGCAGCTACGGTGGAACAGGTTCACCCCTCCACTTT; CDR3aa: CASSYGGTGSPLHF
d_gene: TRBD2; j_gene: TRBJ2-7; v_gene: TRBV13; abundance: .; CDR3nt: TGTGCCACCAGCTCGACTAGCGGGGGGAGAAGCTCCTACGAGCAGTACTTC; CDR3aa: CATSSTSGGRSSYEQYF
d_gene: TRBD2; j_gene: TRBJ2-3; v_gene: TRBV6-5; abundance: .; CDR3nt: TGTGCCAGCAGGGGAGCGGGGGGGCCGGGAGATACGCAGTATTTT; CDR3aa: CASRGAGGPGDTQYF
d_gene: .; j_gene: TRBJ2-5; v_gene: TRBV6-6; abundance: few; CDR3nt: TGTGCCAGTTCCCAAGGGGCTCCCGGAGAGACCCAGTACTTC; CDR3aa: CASSQGAPGETQYF
d_gene: .; j_gene: TRBJ2-3; v_gene: TRBV21-1; abundance: few; CDR3nt: TGTGCCAGCAGCATGGACAGGGAAGCTTGGACAGATACGCAGTATTTT; CDR3aa: CASSMDREAWTDTQYF
d_gene: .; j_gene: TRBJ1-4; v_gene: TRBV29-1; abundance: .; CDR3nt: TGCAGCGGCGGGGGGGGGATTAATGAAAAACTGTTTTTT; CDR3aa: CSGGGGINEKLFF
d_gene: TRBD1; j_gene: TRBJ1-6; v_gene: TRBV28; abundance: .; CDR3nt: TGTGCCAGCTCCCGACAGGGATATAATTCACCCCTCCACTTT; CDR3aa: CASSRQGYNSPLHF
d_gene: .; j_gene: TRBJ2-3; v_gene: TRBV28; abundance: .; CDR3nt: TGTGCCAGCAGTTCGGGGGTTAGCACAGATACGCAGTATTTT; CDR3aa: CASSSGVSTDTQYF
d_gene: TRBD1; j_gene: TRBJ2-7; v_gene: TRBV5-1; abundance: .; CDR3nt: TGCGCCAGCAGCCCGGGACAGAACTACGAGCAGTACTTC; CDR3aa: CASSPGQNYEQYF
d_gene: TRBD1; j_gene: TRBJ2-7; v_gene: TRBV7-6; abundance: .; CDR3nt: TGTGCCAGCAGTCAAAATCGGGGACAGATCGGGGAGCAGTACTTC; CDR3aa: CASSQNRGQIGEQYF
d_gene: TRBD2; j_gene: TRBJ2-1; v_gene: TRBV18; abundance: .; CDR3nt: TGTGCCAGCTCACCGACCAACGCGGGGGGCCGCAATGAGCAGTTCTTC; CDR3aa: CASSPTNAGGRNEQFF
d_gene: TRBD2; j_gene: TRBJ2-7; v_gene: TRBV19; abundance: few; CDR3nt: TGTGCCAGTAGTTCAGGGACTAGCAACTACGAGCAGTACTTC; CDR3aa: CASSSGTSNYEQYF
d_gene: TRBD1; j_gene: TRBJ2-4; v_gene: TRBV7-2; abundance: many; CDR3nt: TGTGCCAGCAGCCCAAAAAGCGCAAGGGACAGTCGCTTC; CDR3aa: CASSPKSARDSRF
d_gene: .; j_gene: TRBJ1-4; v_gene: TRBV2; abundance: .; CDR3nt: TGTGCCAGCAGGGGGCTCGATGAAAAACTGTTTTTT; CDR3aa: CASRGLDEKLFF
d_gene: .; j_gene: TRBJ1-1; v_gene: TRBV6-6; abundance: few; CDR3nt: TGTGCCAGCAGTCTCCCCCTCAGGGTGAACACTGAAGCTTTCTTT; CDR3aa: CASSLPLRVNTEAFF
d_gene: .; j_gene: TRBJ1-2; v_gene: TRBV5-1; abundance: .; CDR3nt: TGCGCCAGCAGCTTTTCTCCAAGCCAGCAGGGCCCGATCGCCTATGGCTACACCTTC; CDR3aa: CASSFSPSQQGPIAYGYTF
d_gene: TRBD2; j_gene: TRBJ2-7; v_gene: TRBV6-1; abundance: few; CDR3nt: TGTGCCAGCAGGTCCCCCACGGGAGGTACCTACGAGCAGTACTTC; CDR3aa: CASRSPTGGTYEQYF
d_gene: .; j_gene: TRBJ1-3; v_gene: TRBV7-9; abundance: few; CDR3nt: TGTGCCAGCAGCGCCGACACCCAGAGCAACACCATATATTTT; CDR3aa: CASSADTQSNTIYF
d_gene: .; j_gene: TRBJ2-1; v_gene: TRBV5-5; abundance: few; CDR3nt: TGTGCCAGCAGCGGGAGCTCCTACAATGAGCAGTTCTTC; CDR3aa: CASSGSSYNEQFF
d_gene: TRBD1; j_gene: TRBJ1-5; v_gene: TRBV10-3; abundance: few; CDR3nt: TGTGCCATCAGTGAGCTAGGGCAACAGGGGCTTCAGCCCCAGCATTTT; CDR3aa: CAISELGQQGLQPQHF
d_gene: TRBD2; j_gene: TRBJ2-4; v_gene: TRBV5-4; abundance: .; CDR3nt: TGTGCCAGCAGCCGGGGGACTAGCGGGGGCCCTGTCGGGAACATTCAGTACTTC; CDR3aa: CASSRGTSGGPVGNIQYF
d_gene: TRBD1; j_gene: TRBJ1-4; v_gene: TRBV7-8; abundance: few; CDR3nt: TGTGCCAGCAGCATAAGGGACAGCCATAATGAAAAACTGTTTTTT; CDR3aa: CASSIRDSHNEKLFF
d_gene: .; j_gene: TRBJ1-5; v_gene: TRBV4-1; abundance: .; CDR3nt: TGCGCCAGCAGCCAAGCAGATAGCAATCAGCCCCAGCATTTT; CDR3aa: CASSQADSNQPQHF
d_gene: TRBD1; j_gene: TRBJ2-2; v_gene: TRBV5-1; abundance: few; CDR3nt: TGCGCCAGCAGCTCGGGACAGGGGAGCACCGGGGAGCTGTTTTTT; CDR3aa: CASSSGQGSTGELFF
d_gene: .; j_gene: TRBJ1-2; v_gene: TRBV4-1; abundance: few; CDR3nt: TGCGCCAGCAGCCCGGGGTATGGCTACACCTTC; CDR3aa: CASSPGYGYTF
d_gene: .; j_gene: TRBJ2-2; v_gene: TRBV23-1; abundance: .; CDR3nt: TGCGCCAGCAGTCAGCATCAGGGTCCCGATACCGGGGAGCTGTTTTTT; CDR3aa: CASSQHQGPDTGELFF
d_gene: .; j_gene: TRBJ2-2; v_gene: TRBV2; abundance: .; CDR3nt: TGTGCCAGCAGTCTCCAGGGTATTGCGAACACCGGGGAGCTGTTTTTT; CDR3aa: CASSLQGIANTGELFF
d_gene: TRBD1; j_gene: TRBJ1-5; v_gene: TRBV25-1; abundance: .; CDR3nt: TGTGCCAGCAGTGAATTGGGACAGGGGCATCAGCCCCAGCATTTT; CDR3aa: CASSELGQGHQPQHF
d_gene: TRBD2; j_gene: TRBJ2-2; v_gene: TRBV9; abundance: .; CDR3nt: TGTGCCAGCAGCGTAGCTAGCGGGGGCCCTAACACCGGGGAGCTGTTTTTT; CDR3aa: CASSVASGGPNTGELFF
d_gene: .; j_gene: TRBJ2-5; v_gene: TRBV7-7; abundance: few; CDR3nt: TGTGCTAGCAGCTTAGGAGTTTTCCAAGAGACCCAGTACTTC; CDR3aa: CASSLGVFQETQYF
d_gene: .; j_gene: TRBJ2-3; v_gene: TRBV27; abundance: .; CDR3nt: TGTGCCAGCTCGATAAACAGAGTAGGCAGAAGCACGCAGTATTTT; CDR3aa: CASSINRVGRSTQYF
d_gene: .; j_gene: TRBJ2-5; v_gene: TRBV18; abundance: .; CDR3nt: TGTGCCAGCTCACCCCCCAGGGTAGAGACCCAGTACTTC; CDR3aa: CASSPPRVETQYF